This TCR beta chain was identified in a study of beta chain features in type 1 diabetes. The overall study: Sorted cells, about 98,000,000 in number, were examined across all samples.

Overall study findings and caveats: A moderate, significant TCRB CDR3 shortening appeared in type 1 diabetes across four CD4+ subsets. It was among patients, rather than healthy donors, that naive, central memory and Treg TCRB repertoires appeared more similar.

Remarks on this clone: Its target is not known.

The isolated RNA, all of it, was reverse transcribed, so expressed TCRB transcripts were what got sequenced. Measured with immunoSEQ multiplex PCR; TCRdb has only the in-frame clones, and not every one. The sample shows roughly 240,000 clones, roughly 24% of them seen only once. The sample comprised naive CD4+ T cells from blood. This sequence was found in a woman aged 25 to 45 with type 1 diabetes.

CDR3 region: CASSQATGYTF. The DNA for the CDR3 is TGTGCCAGCAGCCAAGCTACCGGCTACACCTTC. This chain joins TRBV28 and TRBJ1-2, with D hard to call. Germline V gene sequence: CDR1 MDHEN, CDR2 SYDVKM. V shed 6 bases and J shed 8 bases, with 10 bases lying between them. The CDR3 runs to 11 residues.